This T cell receptor (beta chain) appears in the sequencing data of a study of cytomegalovirus exposure and HLA in healthy donors listed by TCRdb under 2017. For the wider study: According to an earlier analysis of 587 of the donors, some 180 million T cells yielded 117 million unique TCR beta sequences and about 300 Gb of sequence data. An early release that covered fewer than 750 HLA-typed donors contained approximately 290 gigabases of sequencing data and 75 million to 100 million unique TCR sequences. Of the roughly 390 genotyped donors, 65% to 90% were placed in the genetic ancestry cluster associated with self-reported Caucasian donors. The study was designed to test whether signatures of past pathogen exposure could be identified by cataloging public T cell receptors. Using immunosequencing, the study profiled T cell repertoires from about 650 subjects and related those repertoires to cytomegalovirus serostatus. In addition to the first cohort of approximately 670 subjects, a separate validation cohort of around 110 different subjects was used. The study combined high-throughput TCR immunosequencing, statistical association of individual TCRs with disease status, and machine learning to predict cytomegalovirus infection status. A later analysis re-examined previously published TCR beta repertoires from hundreds of donors and added high-resolution HLA genotyping to investigate patterns of TCR occurrence. The later analysis used no new phenotypic data to find candidate immune exposures, relying instead on TCR beta sequences and their occurrence across donors. An earlier analysis of 500 to 650 of the donors applied high-throughput TCR beta sequencing to assess whether each TCR beta V gene segment acted as functional or pseudogenic. Donor age, sex, ethnicity and CMV serostatus were compiled alongside the repertoire data. In a later genetic analysis, genome-wide SNP genotypes for about 55% of the 666 donors were used, and that subset was treated as a discovery cohort. All discovery cohort repertoires had been generated on a single sequencing platform. HLA typing covered class I and class II loci at four-digit resolution. The number of typed donors differed by locus: roughly 620-640 for A, B, C, DRB1 and DQB1; 500 to 550 for DQA1; around 580 for DPA1; and roughly 490 for DPB1. Four or five DR-DQ haplotypes were handled as single units for association and clustering because linkage in the cohort was strong. Among around 400 genotyped donors of the cohort, an average of approximately 240,000 unique TCR beta nucleotide sequences was sequenced per donor, of which approximately 19% were non-productive. The paper's findings and limits, for the study overall: Linkage disequilibrium might explain the correlated functional status among segregating V segments, but an unknown experimental factor could not be ruled out. A few of the identified cytomegalovirus-associated TCR beta chains were confirmed in vitro to be specific for cytomegalovirus antigens. A further reported finding was that TCR beta sequences accurately predicted the HLA-A and HLA-B alleles for most subjects in the first cohort. It was suggested by the authors that the approach could potentially be generalized to other disease states and immunological phenotypes. A later analysis found that TCR association rates varied across HLA loci, with DRB1 alleles showing the most associated TCRs and HLA-C alleles the fewest. CMV serostatus was the only immune exposure information available for the cohort. The study listed over 150 TCR beta chains as associated with cytomegalovirus. In this cohort, only TCR beta chains were sequenced, and detectable features were limited by the absence of alpha or paired-chain data. Several of the top co-occurrence clusters appeared to be linked to parvovirus B19, influenza, CMV and Epstein-Barr virus, according to a later analysis. Assigning TCR associations to individual alleles was difficult when HLA alleles, especially DR and DQ, strongly co-occurred. V-gene and J-gene trimming of TCR beta chains was associated with a missense DCLRE1C variant in a later genetic analysis, and the association was replicated in an independent cohort. Because HLA typing was unavailable for some donors at each locus, only the typed subset was used in association tests. In an earlier analysis of some 640 of the donors, most TCR beta V segments were observed in productive rearrangements about 90% or about 30% of the time, broadly matching IMGT annotations. A later analysis found that HLA-associated TCR beta chains were more clonally expanded and had lower generation probabilities than equally common non-associated chains. Across donors, most TCR sequences were observed very rarely, whereas some public TCRs were present in many individuals. At a false discovery rate of 0.05, a later analysis linked 16,951 TCR beta sequences to specific HLA alleles. Some IMGT-functional V segments, including TRBV6-2 and TRBV6-3, could not be distinguished by the 87-base-pair reads and were therefore excluded. Because counts were too low, roughly 16 rarely observed V segments, including chromosome 9 orphons, were excluded from the earlier analysis of under 650 of the donors. In both the original and validation cohorts, the classifier was reported to diagnose cytomegalovirus status with high specificity and sensitivity. The sequencing pipeline was judged likely to have produced a cluster of highly shared sequence variants as a technical artifact. A later genetic analysis reported fewer N-insertions in productive TCRs among donors in an Asian-associated ancestry cluster than the roughly 620-donor mean. The presence/absence analyses assumed that sequencing depth was roughly uniform across donors, and that assumption may not be true. A later analysis found that most CMV-associated TCR beta chains appeared HLA-restricted, with HLA associations seemingly driven largely by CMV exposure.

Concerning this clone itself: The antigen it binds to is not known. There are no base qualities to consult, and no much larger clone falls within one base.

Germline trimming amounts to 2 bases on V and 5 bases on J, with 13 as the count of junction bases outside the gene matches. Sequences LGHNA (CDR1) and YSLEER (CDR2) are obtained from the germline V gene. The CDR3 starts with the cysteine, ends with the phenylalanine, and has 19 residues. The only DNA kept is the CDR3, 57 bases in frame from the first base. The cohort consisted of 600 or so healthy bone marrow donors. Cohort members were all nominally healthy when sampled, although unrecorded immune exposures were likely present. The donor was CMV seropositive and was included in the group of 250 to 350 seropositive cohort members. A peripheral blood sample was collected from each donor, and TCR beta sequencing was performed on peripheral blood mononuclear cells. Genomic DNA was extracted from the blood cell samples with the Qiagen DNeasy Blood Extraction Kit. The library was prepared using the immunoSEQ multiplex PCR assay. The multiplex PCR relied on a mix of 60 forward primers for TCR Vbeta segments and 13 reverse primers for TCR Jbeta segments. The CDR3 region of rearranged TCR beta genes was amplified from genomic DNA by a multiplex PCR assay. On the Illumina HiSeq System, the amplified TCR beta libraries were sequenced as 87-base-pair reads. Per the authors' processing: A later analysis tallied 75 million to 95 million unique TCR beta chains across the 550 to 850 repertoires, and approximately 12 million of those chains were shared by two or more donors. A nearest-neighbor algorithm error-corrected the raw reads and collapsed the reads into unique sequences, merging closely related sequences to remove PCR and sequencing errors. CDR3 sequences were aligned to IMGT reference sequences to assign V, D and J gene segments. For a sequence to be retained, a match of at least six nucleotides to both a V gene segment and a J gene segment was required. A rearrangement was called productive if the CDR3 had no stop codons and remained in frame with V and J, and every other rearrangement was called non-productive. Following IMGT convention, CDR3 was defined as the stretch from the second conserved V-encoded cysteine to the conserved J-encoded phenylalanine. The earlier analysis of about 640 of the donors excluded any sequence lacking an unambiguous match to a single V gene segment. In an earlier analysis of 587 of the donors, V segments were called functional above 56.7% productive rearrangements and were called segregating when the between-donor standard deviation exceeded 5%. To diagnose cytomegalovirus status from the catalog of TCR beta chain sequences, a statistical classification framework was built. In a later analysis, TCR nucleotide sequences were compared against IMGT/GENE-DB human TR gene sequences so that V and J genes could be assigned. The TCRdist pipeline was used in a later analysis to assign CDR3 sequences and most-parsimonious VDJ recombination scenarios. In a later analysis, each TCR beta chain was defined by its CDR3 amino acid sequence together with its V-gene family, and reads without a unique V-gene family were excluded. To address suspected cross-contamination and a sequencing artifact, a later analysis removed approximately 590 highly shared, low-generation-probability nucleotide sequences. A later analysis calculated a clonal expansion index for each public chain from normalized within-repertoire ranks of inferred template counts. A later analysis computed generation probabilities with a VDJ recombination model fitted to out-of-frame rearrangements, and checked the results against IGoR. A later analysis scored TCR-TCR, TCR-HLA and TCR-CMV co-occurrence with hypergeometric tests, applying a repertoire-size bias correction to TCR pairs. False discovery rates were estimated in a later analysis by permuting HLA or CMV assignments 20 times. In a later analysis, co-occurring TCRs were grouped using DBSCAN, and TCRdist sequence similarity was added for clustering within HLA-allele-positive subsets. Co-occurrence clustering excluded repertoires with fewer than 30,000 or more than 120,000 public chains, plus five with anomalous nucleotide sharing. TCRdb holds this immuneACCESS table with in-frame rearrangements only. Some clones are missing; in checked studies, unresolved V genes explain under half, and the rest has no known cause. V and J calls and clone size follow that table, whereas D and trimming were derived from the DNA. This sample has some 120,000 clones in its table, and 50% to 65% of those were observed once. 8% to 9.5% of the sample comes from the top ten.

The receptor was derived from a woman between 40 and 50 years old in good health and CMV-seropositive. The sample comprised PBMCs. The chain couples TRBV4-3 to TRBJ2-3; TRBD2 fits 13 bases in the junction. The DNA sequence is as follows: TGCGCCAGCAGCCAACCCCCCAGGACTAGCGGGAGCGAGATAGATACGCAGTATTTT. Its amino acids are CASSQPPRTSGSEIDTQYF.